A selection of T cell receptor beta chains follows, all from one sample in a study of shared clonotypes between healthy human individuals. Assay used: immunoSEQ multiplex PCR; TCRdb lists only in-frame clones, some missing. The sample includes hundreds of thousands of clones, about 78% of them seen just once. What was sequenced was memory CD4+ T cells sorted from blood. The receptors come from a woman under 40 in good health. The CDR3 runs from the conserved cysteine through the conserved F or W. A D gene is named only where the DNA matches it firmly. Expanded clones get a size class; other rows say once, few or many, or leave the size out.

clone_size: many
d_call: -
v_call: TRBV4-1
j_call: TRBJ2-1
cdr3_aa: CASSQEKRGPVYNEQFF
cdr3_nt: TGCGCCAGCAGCCAAGAAAAAAGGGGACCAGTTTACAATGAGCAGTTCTTC

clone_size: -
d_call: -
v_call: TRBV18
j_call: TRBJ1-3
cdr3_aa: CASSPDSRAVGNTIYF
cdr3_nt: TGTGCCAGCTCACCAGATAGCAGGGCGGTCGGAAACACCATATATTTT

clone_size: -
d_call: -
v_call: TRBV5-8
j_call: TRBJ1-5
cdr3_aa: CASSKGRGEGQPQHF
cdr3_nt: TGTGCCAGCAGCAAAGGACGGGGGGAAGGACAGCCCCAGCATTTT

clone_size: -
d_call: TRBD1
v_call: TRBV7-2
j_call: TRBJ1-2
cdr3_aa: CASSSGQGGYTF
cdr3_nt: TGTGCCAGCAGCTCGGGACAGGGTGGCTACACCTTC

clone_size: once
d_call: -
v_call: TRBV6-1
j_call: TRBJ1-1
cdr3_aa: CASSPTREWEAFF
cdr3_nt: TGTGCCAGCAGTCCTACTCGGGAATGGGAAGCTTTCTTT

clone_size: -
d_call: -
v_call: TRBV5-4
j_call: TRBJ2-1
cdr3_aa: CASSSGLPSSYNEQFF
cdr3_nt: TGTGCCAGCAGCTCGGGACTTCCTAGCTCCTACAATGAGCAGTTCTTC

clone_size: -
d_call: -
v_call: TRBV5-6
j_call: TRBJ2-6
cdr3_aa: CASSSPGRSDANVLTF
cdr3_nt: TGTGCCAGCAGCTCCCCCGGCCGATCTGACGCCAACGTCCTGACTTTC

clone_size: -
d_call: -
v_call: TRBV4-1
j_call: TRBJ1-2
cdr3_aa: CASSQQGQVAYGYTF
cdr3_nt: TGCGCCAGCAGCCAGCAGGGTCAGGTGGCTTATGGCTACACCTTC

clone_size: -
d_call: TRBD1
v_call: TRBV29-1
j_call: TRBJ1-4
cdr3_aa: CSGTDRAAQLFF
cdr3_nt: TGCAGCGGGACCGACAGGGCGGCTCAACTGTTTTTT

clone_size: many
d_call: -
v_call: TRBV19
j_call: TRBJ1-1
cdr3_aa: CASSSPPAAGLMNTEAFF
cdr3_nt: TGTGCCAGTAGTTCCCCCCCAGCGGCAGGGCTCATGAACACTGAAGCTTTCTTT

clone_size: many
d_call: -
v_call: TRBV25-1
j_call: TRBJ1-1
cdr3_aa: CASSAPSRGTEAFF
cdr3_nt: TGTGCCAGCAGTGCGCCCTCAAGGGGCACTGAAGCTTTCTTT

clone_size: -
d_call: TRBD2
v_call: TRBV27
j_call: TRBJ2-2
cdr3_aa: CASRGMSGSVSGELFF
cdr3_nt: TGTGCCAGCAGGGGGATGAGCGGGAGCGTTAGCGGGGAGCTGTTTTTT

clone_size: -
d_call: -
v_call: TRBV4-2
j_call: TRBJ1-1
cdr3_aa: CASSQTVLATEAFF
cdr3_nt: TGTGCCAGCAGCCAGACAGTTCTTGCCACTGAAGCTTTCTTT

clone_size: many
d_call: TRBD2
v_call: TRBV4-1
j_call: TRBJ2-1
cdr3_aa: CASSRRTSSGSYNEQFF
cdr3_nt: TGCGCCAGCAGCCGAAGAACGTCTAGCGGTTCCTACAATGAGCAGTTCTTC

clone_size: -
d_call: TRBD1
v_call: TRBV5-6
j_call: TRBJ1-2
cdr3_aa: CASSLAGQGAYGYTF
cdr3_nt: TGTGCCAGCAGCTTGGCGGGACAGGGGGCCTATGGCTACACCTTC

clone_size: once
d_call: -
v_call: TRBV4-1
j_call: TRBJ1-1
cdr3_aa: CASSQVRGSTEAFF
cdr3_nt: TGCGCCAGCAGCCAAGTCCGGGGGAGCACTGAAGCTTTCTTT

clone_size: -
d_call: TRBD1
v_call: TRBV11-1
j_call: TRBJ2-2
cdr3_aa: CASSPGKGADTGELFF
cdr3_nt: TGTGCCAGCAGCCCTGGGAAGGGGGCCGACACCGGGGAGCTGTTTTTT

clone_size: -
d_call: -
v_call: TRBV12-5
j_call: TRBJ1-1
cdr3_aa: CASGYGAGGLGNTEAFF
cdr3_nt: TGTGCTAGTGGTTATGGGGCCGGCGGCTTGGGTAACACTGAAGCTTTCTTT

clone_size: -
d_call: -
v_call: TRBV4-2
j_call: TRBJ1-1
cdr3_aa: CASSQERESAEAFF
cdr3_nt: TGTGCCAGCAGCCAAGAGAGGGAATCGGCTGAAGCTTTCTTT

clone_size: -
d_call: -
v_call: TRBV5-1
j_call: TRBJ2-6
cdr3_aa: CASSGGASGANVLTF
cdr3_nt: TGCGCCAGCTCTGGGGGAGCCTCTGGGGCCAACGTCCTGACTTTC

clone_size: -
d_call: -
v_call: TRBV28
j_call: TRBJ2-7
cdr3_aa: CASSFSPGDFLSYEQYF
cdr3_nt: TGTGCCAGCAGTTTTTCCCCGGGGGATTTCCTCTCCTACGAGCAGTACTTC

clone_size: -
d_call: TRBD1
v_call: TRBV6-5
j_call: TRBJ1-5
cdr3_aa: CASSLDRGGQPQHF
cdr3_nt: TGTGCCAGCAGCCTGGACAGGGGCGGTCAGCCCCAGCATTTT

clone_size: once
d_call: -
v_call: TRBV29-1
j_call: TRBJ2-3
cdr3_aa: CSVRGGIDTQYF
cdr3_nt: TGCAGCGTTAGAGGGGGGATAGATACGCAGTATTTT

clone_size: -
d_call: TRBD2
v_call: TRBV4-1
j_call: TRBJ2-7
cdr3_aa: CASSQDQTSGRLYEQYF
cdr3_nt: TGCGCCAGCAGCCAAGATCAAACTAGCGGGAGACTCTACGAGCAGTACTTC

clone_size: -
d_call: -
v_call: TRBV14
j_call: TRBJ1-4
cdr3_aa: CASSQDTFVRLFF
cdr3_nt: TGTGCCAGCAGCCAGGACACATTTGTACGGCTGTTTTTT

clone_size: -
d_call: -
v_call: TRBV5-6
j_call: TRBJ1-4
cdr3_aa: CASSLAKGAGEKLFF
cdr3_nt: TGTGCCAGCAGCTTGGCGAAAGGGGCGGGAGAAAAACTGTTTTTT

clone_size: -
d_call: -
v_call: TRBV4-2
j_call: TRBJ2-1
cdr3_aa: CASSPDGRNSYNEQFF
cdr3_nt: TGTGCCAGCAGCCCCGACGGGAGAAACTCTTACAATGAGCAGTTCTTC

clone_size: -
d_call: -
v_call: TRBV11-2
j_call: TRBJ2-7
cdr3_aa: CASSIYRLSEQYF
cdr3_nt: TGTGCCAGCAGCATTTACAGGCTAAGCGAGCAGTACTTC

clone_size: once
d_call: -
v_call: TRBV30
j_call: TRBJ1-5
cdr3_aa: CAWSVHRLNQPQHF
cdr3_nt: TGTGCCTGGAGTGTGCACAGGCTGAATCAGCCCCAGCATTTT

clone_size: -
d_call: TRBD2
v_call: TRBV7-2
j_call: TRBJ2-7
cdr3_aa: CASSPITSGTFNEQYF
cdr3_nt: TGTGCCAGCAGCCCAATAACTAGCGGGACTTTCAACGAGCAGTACTTC

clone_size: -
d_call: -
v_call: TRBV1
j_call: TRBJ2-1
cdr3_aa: CTSSRTIYNEQFF
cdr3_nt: TGCACCAGCAGCAGGACTATCTACAATGAGCAGTTCTTC

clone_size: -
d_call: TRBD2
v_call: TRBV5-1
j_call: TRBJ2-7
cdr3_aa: CASSLAPVAGAGYGTYEQYF
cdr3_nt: TGCGCCAGCAGCTTGGCCCCGGTGGCGGGAGCTGGGTACGGCACCTACGAGCAGTACTTC

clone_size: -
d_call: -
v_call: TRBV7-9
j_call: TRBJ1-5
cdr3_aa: CASSPHGISNQPQHF
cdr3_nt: TGTGCCAGCAGCCCCCACGGGATTAGCAATCAGCCCCAGCATTTT

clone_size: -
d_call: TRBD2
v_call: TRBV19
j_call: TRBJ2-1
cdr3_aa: CASSTGSGRLREQFF
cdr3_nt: TGTGCCAGTAGTACTGGTAGCGGGAGGCTTAGGGAGCAGTTCTTC

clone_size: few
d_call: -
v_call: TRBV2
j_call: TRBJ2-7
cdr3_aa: CASSEWAATYEQYF
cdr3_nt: TGTGCCAGCAGTGAATGGGCAGCTACCTACGAGCAGTACTTC

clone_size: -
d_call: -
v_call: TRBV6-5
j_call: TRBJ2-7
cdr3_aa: CASSYSKAVALHEQYF
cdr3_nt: TGTGCCAGCAGTTACTCGAAGGCGGTGGCGTTGCACGAGCAGTACTTC

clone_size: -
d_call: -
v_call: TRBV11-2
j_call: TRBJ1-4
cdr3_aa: CASSSTGATNEKLFF
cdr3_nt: TGTGCCAGCAGCTCGACGGGGGCAACTAATGAAAAACTGTTTTTT

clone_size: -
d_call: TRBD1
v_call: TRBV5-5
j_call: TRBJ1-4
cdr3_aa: CASSLWGTEIEKLFF
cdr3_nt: TGTGCCAGCAGCTTGTGGGGGACAGAAATTGAAAAACTGTTTTTT

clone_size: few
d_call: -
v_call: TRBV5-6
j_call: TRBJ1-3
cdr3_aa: CASSRPGPGNTIYF
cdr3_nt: TGTGCCAGCAGCCGACCAGGGCCTGGAAACACCATATATTTT

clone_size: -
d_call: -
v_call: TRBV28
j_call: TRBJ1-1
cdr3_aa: CASKGSTGGPDTEAFF
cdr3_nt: TGTGCCAGCAAGGGGTCTACGGGGGGGCCGGACACTGAAGCTTTCTTT

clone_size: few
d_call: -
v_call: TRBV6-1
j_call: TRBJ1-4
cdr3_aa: CASTSGRAEKLFF
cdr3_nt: TGTGCCAGCACGTCAGGGAGGGCAGAAAAACTGTTTTTT

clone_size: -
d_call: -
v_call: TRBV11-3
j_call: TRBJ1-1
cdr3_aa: CASSTTGTEAFF
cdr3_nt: TGTGCCAGCAGCACGACAGGCACTGAAGCTTTCTTT